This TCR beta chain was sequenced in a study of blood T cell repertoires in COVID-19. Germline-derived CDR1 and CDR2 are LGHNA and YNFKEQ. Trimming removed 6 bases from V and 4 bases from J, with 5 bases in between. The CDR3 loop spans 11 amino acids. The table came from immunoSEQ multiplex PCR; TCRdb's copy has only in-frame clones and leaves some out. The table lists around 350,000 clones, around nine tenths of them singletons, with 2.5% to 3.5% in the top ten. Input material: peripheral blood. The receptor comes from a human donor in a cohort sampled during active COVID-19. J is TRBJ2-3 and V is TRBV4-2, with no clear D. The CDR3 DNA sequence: TGTGCCAGCAGTCGAGCAGATACGCAGTATTTT. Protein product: CASSRADTQYF.